This T cell receptor beta chain was found in a study of Tregs in tolerant kidney transplant recipients. After around 6 days with irradiated graft donor PBMCs, CFSE-labeled recipient PBMCs were FACS-sorted. Sequenced by immunoSEQ multiplex PCR; TCRdb stores in-frame clones only, minus some. Among approximately 9,100 clones listed, roughly 36% were seen once. This CDR3 comprises 14 residues. In germline, CDR1 is MNHNS, CDR2 SASEGT. The V end was cut by 10 bases, the J end by 4 bases, with 20 bases between. Details on this clone: Its cognate antigen is unknown. The identical CDR3 is also encoded by other nucleotide sequences in the sample.

The sample consisted of CD8+ T cells from blood cultured with allogeneic cells, taken before the transplant. The V call is TRBV6-1, the J call TRBJ2-7; no definite D call. This sequence originates from a human patient who received a combined kidney and bone marrow transplant. CDR3 protein: CAINKKETAYEQYF. CDR3 bases: TGTGCCATTAACAAAAAGGAGACGGCATACGAGCAGTACTTC.